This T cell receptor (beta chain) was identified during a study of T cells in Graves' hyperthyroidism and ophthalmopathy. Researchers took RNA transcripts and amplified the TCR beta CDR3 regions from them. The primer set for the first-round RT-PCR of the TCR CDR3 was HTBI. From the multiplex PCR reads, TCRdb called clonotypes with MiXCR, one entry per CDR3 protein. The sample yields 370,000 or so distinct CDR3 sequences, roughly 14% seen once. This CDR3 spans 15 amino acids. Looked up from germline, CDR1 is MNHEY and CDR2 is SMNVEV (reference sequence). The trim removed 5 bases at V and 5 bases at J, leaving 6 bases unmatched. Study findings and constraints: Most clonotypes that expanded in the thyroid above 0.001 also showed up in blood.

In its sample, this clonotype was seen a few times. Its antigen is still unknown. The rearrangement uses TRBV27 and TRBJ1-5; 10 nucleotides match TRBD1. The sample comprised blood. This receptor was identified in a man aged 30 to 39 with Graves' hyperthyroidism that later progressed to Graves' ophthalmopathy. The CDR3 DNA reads TGTGCCAGCAGTGAGGGGACAGGGGTGGATCAGCCCCAGCATTTT. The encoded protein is CASSEGTGVDQPQHF.